This entry features one T cell receptor (beta chain) sequence. Its antigen is as yet unknown. The naive CD8 fraction comprised CD45RO-negative cells positively selected for CCR7 and excluded terminally differentiated effector memory CD45RA+ cells. These data are taken from a study of shared clonotypes between healthy human individuals. Study-wide points: Sorted-subset sequencing, rarefaction showed, was incomplete despite large depth. Measured sharing among donors was expected to vary with sequencing depth.

The CDR3 has 13 residues. V lost 0 bases, J lost 7 bases, and 7 bases lay in between. The germline V gene has CDR1 MNHEY and CDR2 SVGAGI. Method: immunoSEQ multiplex PCR; TCRdb's copy keeps in-frame clones and lacks some. The sample lists approximately 740,000 clones, around 93% occurring once. This TCR was sampled from a man younger than 40 in good health. The material sequenced was naive CD8+ T cells sorted from blood. This rearrangement joins TRBV6-5 to TRBJ1-5; no definite D call. The CDR3 region has the DNA TGTGCCAGCAGTTACTCGGCAGAACAGCCCCAGCATTTT. This sequence encodes CASSYSAEQPQHF.